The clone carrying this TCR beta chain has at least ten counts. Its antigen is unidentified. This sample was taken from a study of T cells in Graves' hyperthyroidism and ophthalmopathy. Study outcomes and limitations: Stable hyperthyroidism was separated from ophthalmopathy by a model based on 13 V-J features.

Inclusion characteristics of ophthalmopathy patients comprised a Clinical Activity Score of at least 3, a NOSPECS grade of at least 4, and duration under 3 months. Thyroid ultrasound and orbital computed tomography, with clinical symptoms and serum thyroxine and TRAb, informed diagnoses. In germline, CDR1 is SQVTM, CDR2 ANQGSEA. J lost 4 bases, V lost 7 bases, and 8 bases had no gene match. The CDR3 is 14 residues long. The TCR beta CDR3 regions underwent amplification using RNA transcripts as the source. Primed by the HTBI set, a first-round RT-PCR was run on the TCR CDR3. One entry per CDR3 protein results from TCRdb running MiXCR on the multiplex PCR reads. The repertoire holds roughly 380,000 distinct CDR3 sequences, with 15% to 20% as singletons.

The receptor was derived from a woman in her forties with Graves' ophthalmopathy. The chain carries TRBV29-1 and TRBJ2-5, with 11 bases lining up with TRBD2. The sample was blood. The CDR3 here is CSGPRLAGGETQYF. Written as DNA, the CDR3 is TGCAGCGGCCCGAGGCTAGCGGGAGGAGAGACCCAGTACTTC.